A selection of T cell receptor beta chains follows, all from one sample in a study of PD-L1 blockade in urothelial cancer. Here immunoSEQ multiplex PCR was the method, and the copy in TCRdb shows in-frame clones only, minus some. The sample consists of roughly 90,000 clones, around 92% of them appearing once. This specimen consisted of PBMCs, obtained around atezolizumab (anti-PD-L1) treatment. The receptors derive from a woman of 80 years or more with urothelial cancer. CDR3s include the opening cysteine and the closing phenylalanine or tryptophan. The D gene is left open where the match is weak. Clone size is not always given. Where it is, it says once, few, many or a class for expanded clones.

D gene: TRBD1
J gene: TRBJ2-1
V gene: TRBV9
clone size: -
CDR3 protein: CASSVGPGTASNNEQFF
CDR3 DNA: TGTGCCAGCAGCGTAGGGCCCGGGACAGCTAGTAACAATGAGCAGTTCTTC

D gene: -
J gene: TRBJ1-1
V gene: TRBV30
clone size: few
CDR3 protein: CAWSALLGLLNTEAFF
CDR3 DNA: TGTGCCTGGAGTGCTTTACTGGGACTCTTGAACACTGAAGCTTTCTTT

D gene: -
J gene: TRBJ2-3
V gene: TRBV21-1
clone size: -
CDR3 protein: CASSPSGGPQSTDTQYF
CDR3 DNA: TGTGCCAGCAGTCCTTCCGGGGGGCCCCAAAGCACAGATACGCAGTATTTT

D gene: -
J gene: TRBJ2-1
V gene: TRBV2
clone size: -
CDR3 protein: CASSFRGEQFF
CDR3 DNA: TGTGCCAGCAGTTTCAGGGGAGAGCAGTTCTTC

D gene: TRBD2
J gene: TRBJ2-1
V gene: TRBV2
clone size: -
CDR3 protein: CASSEVIRRELNEQFF
CDR3 DNA: TGTGCCAGCAGTGAGGTAATTAGGCGGGAGCTCAATGAGCAGTTCTTC

D gene: -
J gene: TRBJ1-1
V gene: TRBV28
clone size: -
CDR3 protein: CATSGGLNTEAFF
CDR3 DNA: TGTGCCACCTCCGGGGGACTGAACACTGAAGCTTTCTTT

D gene: TRBD1
J gene: TRBJ1-2
V gene: TRBV18
clone size: -
CDR3 protein: CASSPGTDNYGYTF
CDR3 DNA: TGTGCCAGCTCGCCCGGGACAGACAACTATGGCTACACCTTC

D gene: -
J gene: TRBJ1-2
V gene: TRBV10-3
clone size: -
CDR3 protein: CAISETYATYGYTF
CDR3 DNA: TGTGCCATCAGTGAGACCTACGCTACCTATGGCTACACCTTC

D gene: -
J gene: TRBJ1-2
V gene: TRBV4-1
clone size: -
CDR3 protein: CASSQVTLANYGYTF
CDR3 DNA: TGCGCCAGCAGCCAAGTAACCCTAGCTAACTATGGCTACACCTTC

D gene: TRBD2
J gene: TRBJ2-1
V gene: TRBV7-3
clone size: few
CDR3 protein: CASSASGTTKFF
CDR3 DNA: TGTGCCAGCAGCGCTTCCGGGACTACGAAGTTCTTC